This TCR beta chain was documented in a study of blood T cell repertoires in COVID-19. Clones were sequenced by immunoSEQ multiplex PCR, and TCRdb holds only the in-frame ones, with some missing. The sample yields around 290,000 clones, approximately 90% seen once. Sample: peripheral blood. The sequence came from a man aged 40-49 years with acute or convalescent COVID-19.

The CDR3, as DNA: TGTGCCAGCCGACAGTCGAGTCAGCCCCAGCATTTT. It is translated as CASRQSSQPQHF. V usage is TRBV28 and J usage is TRBJ1-5; weak D call: TRBD1 (5 bases). CDR1 and CDR2 (germline): MDHEN, SYDVKM. The CDR3 consists of 12 residues. The germline V and J ends were trimmed by 8 bases and 6 bases, with 11 bases remaining between them. The full variable domain, completed using reference TRBV28 and TRBJ1-5, is DVKVTQSSRYLVKRTGEKVFLECVQDMDHENMFWYRQDPGLGLRLIYFSYDVKMKEKGDIPEGYSVSREKKERFSLILESASTNQTSMYLCASRQSSQPQHFGDGTRLSIL.